The following is a TCR beta chain sequence with its context. Its specificity is not known. The CDR3 consists of 14 residues. The ends were cut back, 7 bases at V and 2 bases at J, with 14 bases in the middle. Per the germline V gene, CDR1 is SGHAT and CDR2 is FQNNGV. The donors belonged to the approximately 120-subject validation cohort, separate from the roughly 700-subject first cohort. The data originate from a study of cytomegalovirus exposure and HLA in healthy donors. Findings and caveats of the study: The authors listed some 150 TCR beta chains as cytomegalovirus-associated. Usually a TCR sequence was rare, but some public TCRs were found in many donors.

TCRdb keeps only in-frame clones here, not all; method: immunoSEQ multiplex PCR. The sample includes about 82,000 clones, roughly 94% seen only once; the top ten take around 0.69%. The TCR was taken from a woman between 18 and 29 years old in good health and CMV-seronegative. This rearrangement joins TRBV11-2 to TRBJ1-2, with D possibly being TRBD1 (6 bases). The sample comprised PBMCs. CDR3 region: CASTPGALNYGYTF. DNA of the CDR3: TGTGCCAGCACCCCAGGGGCTCTAAACTATGGCTACACCTTC.